This T cell receptor (beta chain) was captured in a study of siplizumab effects on memory and regulatory T cells. Study-wide background: Mixed lymphocyte reactions were paired, with siplizumab at roughly 0.95 ug/mL or without drug. Study-wide results and limits: Memory cells seemed less diverse than naive T cells, which also seemed major contributors to the alloresponse. The authors could not assign a naive or memory phenotype to roughly 80-95% of proliferating CD4+ or CD8+ clones.

Some clones are missing from TCRdb's copy, which holds only in-frame ones; the method was immunoSEQ multiplex PCR. The sample lists roughly 11,000 clones; 47% were seen once. This CDR3 comprises 16 residues. Germline assignment: CDR1 SGHDN and CDR2 FVKESK. V was cut by 0 bases and J by 1 base, with 12 bases left in between. In its sample, this clone was seen many times. Its antigen is unknown. Responder and stimulator cells in the mixed lymphocyte reaction were cultured together for more than five days at 37°C. Stimulator PBMCs labelled with Violet Dye were mixed 1:1 with responder PBMCs labelled with CFSE.

This chain joins TRBV14 and TRBJ1-1; D not resolved. Sequenced material: CFSE-low (dividing) CD8+ T cells sorted from an allogeneic mixed lymphocyte reaction. This TCR derives from a human donor in good health; the cells came from an allogeneic mixed lymphocyte reaction. Some clones in this sample may be carry-over from other donors' samples. The CDR3 bases are TGTGCCAGCAGCCAAGACCGACGAGACGGGAACACTGAAGCTTTCTTT. The encoded protein is CASSQDRRDGNTEAFF. Looking up the rest from reference TRBV14 and TRBJ1-1 gives the full variable domain: EAGVTQFPSHSVIEKGQTVTLRCDPISGHDNLYWYRRVMGKEIKFLLHFVKESKQDESGMPNNRFLAERTGGTYSTLKVQPAELEDSGVYFCASSQDRRDGNTEAFFGQGTRLTVV.